The clone carrying this T cell receptor (beta chain) showed up many times. Its antigen is unidentified. Using constant-segment primers, 5'RACE produced TCR alpha and TCR beta cDNA libraries carrying sample barcodes and UMIs. TCRdb ran MiXCR on the 5' RACE reads and lists one entry per CDR3 protein. Here the sample spans roughly 300,000 distinct CDR3 sequences, around 8% being singletons. The data are from a study of T-cell memory formation after mild COVID-19. Study-level background: Among the donors, TCR clusters were largely specific to each donor. Whole-study results and caveats: Balance between CD4 and CD8 was seen in clones contracting day 15 to 85, and a CD4+ lean was seen in later expanders.

Trimming shortened V by 7 bases and J by 0 bases, and 12 bases separated the two germline ends. The CDR3 sequence is 14 residues long. Germline assignment: CDR1 MNHNY and CDR2 SVGAGI (reference sequence). J is TRBJ1-2 and V is TRBV6-6; tentative D call: TRBD1 (6 bases). This TCR came from a man aged 18 to 29 who had mild COVID-19 (a few samples of this study predate the infection). Cell type and time point are not known. The material sequenced was PBMCs or a T cell subset sorted from them (not recorded which). CDR3 region: CASIWGPSNYGYTF. CDR3 sequence (DNA): TGTGCCAGCATTTGGGGGCCCTCTAACTATGGCTACACCTTC.